Below are 9 T cell receptor beta chains sequenced from a single sample in a study of CD8+CD57+ T cells in acquired aplastic anemia. Investigators profiled TCR beta VDJ and CDR3 from genomic DNA template. TCRdb analysed the reads with MiXCR anew, one entry per CDR3 protein. The sample gives approximately 250,000 distinct CDR3 sequences, approximately 82% of which show up once; less than 50% is in the top ten. Those patients picked for sequencing had displayed CD8+CD57+ cell expansion on flow cytometry. Sequences were obtained from sorted CD4+, CD8+, or CD8+CD57+ T cells (not recorded which) from PBMCs. The receptors come from a human donor with aplastic anemia.

On this clonotype: Lacking the conserved final phenylalanine or tryptophan, this CDR3 likely reflects a read error. It is unclear where the CDR3 begins or ends on the DNA, so no DNA is shown, and the CDR3 is as TCRdb lists it. The V gene is TRBV2, the J gene TRBJ2-7; the listed D gene, TRBD1, was not tested against the DNA. Germline values: CDR1 SNHLY, CDR2 FYNNEI. The length of the CDR3 is 15 amino acids, counting both ends. The CDR3 reads CASSLAGGETQYFGP.

CDR3 residues: CASGDGVTGTQYFFF. The CDR3 DNA is TGTGCCAGCGGGGACGGGGTCACAGGTACGCAGTATTTTTTCTTT. The genes are TRBV7-8 and TRBJ1-1; D may be TRBD1 (5 bases). The CDR3 spans 15 residues. Trimming cost V 8 bases and J 13 bases, with 29 bases left between them. Germline CDR1 SGHVS, CDR2 FQNEAQ.

Points on this clonotype: The junction differs from germline at one of its ends, possibly a read error. The chain has TRBV5-6 and TRBJ2-1, with D perhaps given as TRBD1 or TRBD2 (5 bases each). The CDR3 extends over 15 amino acids. Germline loops: CDR1 SGHDT, CDR2 YYEEEE. The CDR3 DNA sequence: TGTGCCAGCAGCATTGGGACGCGAGCCTACAATGAGCGGTTCTTC. It encodes CASSIGTRAYNERFF.

In the case of this clonotype: The conserved phenylalanine or tryptophan normally closing the CDR3 is absent here, so this likely arose from a read error. The limits of the CDR3 on the DNA are not certain, so only TCRdb's listed CDR3 is given. The chain uses TRBV7-9 and TRBJ1-2; TRBD1 is the table's D call and was not checked against the DNA. Germline CDR1 and CDR2: SEHNR and FQNEAQ (reference sequence). The CDR3 has 13 residues if both end residues are counted. CDR3 amino acids: CASSPGRGATPSV.

The rearrangement joins TRBV5-5 to TRBJ2-6; 7 bases match TRBD1. Trimming at V came to 0 bases and at J to 0 bases, leaving 3 bases not matched to a gene. The CDR3 totals 17 residues. Germline lookup yields CDR1 SGHKS and CDR2 YYEKEE (reference sequence). The CDR3 sequence is CASSLDRGPSGANVLTF. CDR3 bases: TGTGCCAGCAGCTTGGACAGGGGCCCCTCTGGGGCCAACGTCCTGACTTTC.

V and J are TRBV7-9 and TRBJ2-7; D uncertain. This CDR3 has 18 amino acids. Trimming shortened V by 5 bases and J by 1 base, and 24 bases separated the two germline ends. Germline CDR1 and CDR2: SEHNR and FQNEAQ (reference sequence). CDR3 residues: CASSPHPKRYALSYEQYV. The CDR3 DNA is TGTGCCAGCAGCCCTCATCCTAAACGCTATGCCCTTTCCTACGAGCAGTACGTC.

About this clonotype itself: Since the CDR3 does not end with the conserved phenylalanine or tryptophan, this likely comes from a read error. The DNA is omitted, as the CDR3 cannot be located on it reliably, and the CDR3 follows TCRdb's listing. The V and J genes are TRBV7-9 and TRBJ2-3; the table's D call TRBD2 went unverified against the DNA. Termini included, the CDR3 measures 14 amino acids. Germline V CDR1 and CDR2: SEHNR, FQNEAQ (reference sequence). The CDR3 protein is CASSFPRSGGSDEL.

This chain uses TRBV5-1 with TRBJ2-3; D not certain. CDR1 and CDR2 from the germline V gene are SGHRS and YFSETQ. The ends were cut back, 4 bases at V and 13 bases at J, with 16 bases in the middle. The CDR3 has 12 amino acids. The CDR3 nucleotides are TGCGCCAGCAGCCCCGCCGGAGCAACAGAGTATTTT. It yields the protein CASSPAGATEYF.

As concerns this clonotype: A much larger clone lies one base from this, so it may be a read error. The chain has TRBV7-8 and TRBJ2-7; possibly TRBD2 for D (6 bases). Trimming shortened V by 0 bases and J by 4 bases, and 22 bases separated the two germline ends. Germline values: CDR1 SGHVS, CDR2 FQNEAQ. This CDR3 has 18 residues. DNA of the CDR3: TGTGCCAGCAGCTTAGCGGGAGGCGCCGATACGCAGTATTACGAGCAGTACTTC. This encodes CASSLAGGADTQYYEQYF. The full variable domain, in which reference TRBV7-8 and TRBJ2-7 provide the parts outside the CDR3, is GAGVSQSPRYKVAKRGQDVALRCDPISGHVSLFWYQQALGQGPEFLTYFQNEAQLDKSGLPSDRFFAERPEGSVSTLKIQRTQQEDSAVYLCASSLAGGADTQYYEQYFGPGTRLTVT.